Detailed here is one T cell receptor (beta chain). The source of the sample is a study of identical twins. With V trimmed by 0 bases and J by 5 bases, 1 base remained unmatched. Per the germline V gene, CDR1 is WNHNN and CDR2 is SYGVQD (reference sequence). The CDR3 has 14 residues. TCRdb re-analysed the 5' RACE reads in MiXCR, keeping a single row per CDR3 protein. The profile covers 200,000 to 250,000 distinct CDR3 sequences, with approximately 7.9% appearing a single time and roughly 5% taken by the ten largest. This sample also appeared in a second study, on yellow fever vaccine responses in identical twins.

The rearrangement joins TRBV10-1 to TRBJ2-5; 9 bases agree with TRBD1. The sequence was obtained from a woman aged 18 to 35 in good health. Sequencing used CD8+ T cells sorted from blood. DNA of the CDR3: TGCGCCAGCAGTGAGTCAGGGACAGGGGAGACCCAGTACTTC. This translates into CASSESGTGETQYF.